This T cell receptor (beta chain) was profiled in a study of T cell responses to AZD1222 COVID-19 vaccine. The assay was immunoSEQ multiplex PCR, and TCRdb's table has in-frame clones only and misses some. The data show tens of thousands of clones, around four fifths seen once. The CDR3 spans 16 residues. The V gene's germline CDR1 is SGHDN and CDR2 FVKESK. Between the trimmed V and J ends, which lost 0 bases and 6 bases, there was a span of 12 bases. The receptor was isolated from an adult who received the AZD1222 COVID-19 vaccine. This material consisted of peripheral blood, taken 28 days after the second AZD1222 dose. The chain couples TRBV14 to TRBJ1-6; D gene ambiguous. The CDR3 loop reads CASSQDLTPFNSPLHF. The CDR3, as DNA: TGTGCCAGCAGCCAAGATCTTACCCCCTTTAATTCACCCCTCCACTTT.